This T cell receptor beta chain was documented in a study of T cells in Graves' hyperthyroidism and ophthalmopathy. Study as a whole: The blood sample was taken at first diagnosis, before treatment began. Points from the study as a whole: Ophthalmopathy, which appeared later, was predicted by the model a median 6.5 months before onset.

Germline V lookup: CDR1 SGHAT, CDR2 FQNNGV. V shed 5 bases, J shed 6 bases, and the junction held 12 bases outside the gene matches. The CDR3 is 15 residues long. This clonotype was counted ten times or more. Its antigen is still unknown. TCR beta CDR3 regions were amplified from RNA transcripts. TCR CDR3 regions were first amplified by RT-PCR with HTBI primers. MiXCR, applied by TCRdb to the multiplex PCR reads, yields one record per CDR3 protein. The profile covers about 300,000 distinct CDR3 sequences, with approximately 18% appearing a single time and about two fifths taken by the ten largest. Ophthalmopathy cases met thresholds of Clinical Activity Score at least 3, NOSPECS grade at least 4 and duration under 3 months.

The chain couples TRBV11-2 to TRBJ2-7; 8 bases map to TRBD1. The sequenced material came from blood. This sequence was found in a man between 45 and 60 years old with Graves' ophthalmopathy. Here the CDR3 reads CASSIRPKQGVEQYF. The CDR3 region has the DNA TGTGCCAGCAGCATACGCCCCAAACAGGGGGTCGAGCAGTACTTC.